This entry features one T cell receptor beta chain sequence. Which antigen it targets is not known. It has no much larger one-base neighbor in the sample; base qualities were not kept. These data are taken from a study of blood T cell repertoires in COVID-19 (dated by TCRdb to between 2020 and 2021). As for the study more broadly: Samples covering the acute and convalescent phases of COVID-19 were provided by collaborators in the United States, Italy and Spain. The samples were drawn from the first 160 participants of the ongoing ImmuneRACE study and from 950 to 1,500 subjects provided by 6 global collaborators. The repertoires were released in a freely available public database meant as a resource for research on the immune response to SARS-CoV-2. Sample metadata almost always included a de-identified subject ID, COVID-19 status, age in years and sex. The material from the prospective study consisted of cDNA or gDNA derived from T cells, B-cell-depleted T cells, or PBMCs. HLA class I and class II types, where available, came from metadata supplied by the sample provider rather than from assay-based typing. Deeply sampled blood TCRbeta repertoires from subjects exposed to, actively infected with, or recovered from COVID-19 were included in the dataset. Broad study findings and their caveats: How much clinical and demographic metadata was included differed by source and by participant, and the metadata was provided uncurated.

Collaborating institutions collected whole blood in K2EDTA tubes following their own protocols. For TCRbeta analysis, collaborators shipped samples as frozen whole blood, isolated PBMCs, or DNA extracted from either of those sample types. The CDR3, cysteine through phenylalanine, is 15 amino acids long. Here the CDR3 DNA is all that survives: 45 bases in frame from base 1. V and J are truncated by 2 bases and 3 bases respectively, leaving an intervening sequence of 13 bases. Taken from the germline V gene, the CDR1 and CDR2 loops are KGHSH and LQKENI. The immunoSEQ Assay, a bias-controlled multiplex PCR, was used to amplify TCRbeta CDR3 regions from genomic DNA. Per the source publication's procedure: Within the assay, amplification of reference gene primers was used to estimate how many nucleated cells each sample contained. To quantify the absolute abundance of each unique TCRbeta CDR3 rearrangement, sequence reads were collapsed and filtered. Productive Simpson clonality was computed per sample as the square root of Simpson's diversity index over productive rearrangements. Held by TCRdb, this immuneACCESS table contains in-frame sequences only and omits some clones. Under half of the omission traces to an unresolved V gene where checked; the cause of the rest is unknown. V and J calls and clone size follow that table, whereas D and trimming were derived from the DNA. For this sample the table gives a few hundred thousand clones, of which more than 65% were detected only once. The leading ten clones occupy roughly 1.2% of the sample.

The chain couples TRBV18 to TRBJ2-5; D gene: possibly TRBD1, on 5 matching bases. The sequenced material came from peripheral blood. This TCR came from a human donor with acute or convalescent COVID-19. The donor label of this sample is uncertain. The sequenced DNA: TGTGCCAGCTCACCAAACTTCGCCAGGGAAGAGACCCAGTACTTC. The encoded protein is CASSPNFAREETQYF.